This T cell receptor beta chain is from a study of shared clonotypes between healthy human individuals (dated by TCRdb to about 2020). Study-wide context: The cohort included three men and a couple of women between 18 and 49 years of age. Per donor, three plates each were used for CD4 naive and CD4 memory, two for CD8 naive, and one for CD8 memory. Between about 0.85 and 10 billion PBMCs per donor were obtained by leukapheresis. To increase sequencing depth and limit assay-specific biases, TCR repertoire library preparation and sequencing were carried out by different laboratories using diverse techniques. Blood TCR repertoires of four to six healthy adults were deeply sequenced to estimate repertoire size and the extent of clonotype sharing between individuals. Results the study describes overall, beyond this receptor: Sampling was restricted to blood, and TCR repertoires in tissues likely differ from the TCR repertoires found in blood. The genetic and exposure-history diversity represented was limited by the small number of donors. When a handful of donors were compared, the shared fraction of clonotypes was about 5.4% for naive CD4, roughly 3.3% for naive CD8, 2.3% for memory CD4, and roughly 0.4% for memory CD8. Larger estimated clonotype richness was generally found for naive subsets than for memory subsets. Compared with non-shared clonotypes, the clonotypes found in all four sorted-subset donors had higher generation probabilities. Incomplete sequencing was indicated by rarefaction of sorted-subset datasets, despite the large sequencing depth. Pairwise subsampling led to the expectation that sequencing depth would affect the degree of clonotype sharing among donors.

Using the deep immunoSEQ assay, multiplex PCR amplified TCR CDR3 regions from genomic DNA. Extracted genomic DNA from each cell subset was distributed evenly across all wells of several immunoSEQ 96-well plates, and each plate was treated as a replicate. Each replicate PCR for sorted subsets received 150 to 250 ng genomic DNA, equal to 30,000 or so T cell genomes. Purified libraries were measured with a Qubit 3.0 fluorometer, size-checked on a Bioanalyzer 2100, and measured again with the KAPA Library Quantification kit. Each immunoSEQ 96-well plate was sequenced on its own single-read 150-cycle Illumina NextSeq 550 flow cell. The authors' analysis ran thus. Because the immunoSEQ output held only junctional sequences and lacked quality scores, the filtering could not match the filtering applied to full-length reads. Sequences were annotated with PyIR, a Python wrapper for IgBLAST v1.9, and V/J genes and CDR3 were assigned using IMGT germline references. Reads were filtered out if the reads had weak V/J assignments (E-value above 1e-6), no CDR3, stop codons, out-of-frame junctions, or ambiguous translated residues. V3J clonotypes were defined by identical inferred V gene, J gene, and CDR3 amino acid sequence. The percentage overlap between two repertoires was calculated by dividing the number of shared unique clonotypes by the size of the smaller repertoire. Richness of each repertoire was evaluated using RTK rarefaction, the Chao1 estimator, and Recon v2.1 estimates of unobserved clonotypes. OLGA was used to compute generation probabilities for all TCRbeta clonotypes that the gDNA method yielded from a handful of donors. The table was pulled from immuneACCESS by TCRdb, which kept in-frame rearrangements only. Such tables lose some clones; where checked, under half of the loss comes from unresolved V genes, and the rest has no known cause. Clone size and V and J calls were adopted from that table, with D and trimming inferred from the DNA. For this sample the table gives 230,000 or so clones, of which 60% to 80% were detected only once. The ten largest clones take up around 10% of the sample.

The donors were healthy, HIV-negative adults who had no recently reported acute infections or vaccinations. Every donor was a Caucasian adult living in Nashville, Tennessee, USA. CD4+ T cells were enriched by magnetic negative selection; naive cells were then positively selected on CD45RA, and the negative fraction formed the memory subset. Blood was collected by leukapheresis, and PBMCs were isolated by Ficoll-Histopaque density gradient centrifugation and then cryopreserved in liquid nitrogen vapor phase. Analytical flow cytometry was used to check the purity and quantity of every magnetically sorted T cell population. Genomic DNA was isolated from every sorted fraction and measured by UV absorbance on a Nanodrop 2000c. Comments on this clone: Its cognate antigen has yet to be identified. One base away there is no much larger clone; base qualities are not given.

Trimming removed 1 base from V and 4 bases from J, leaving 8 bases between the germline ends. The CDR3 holds 15 amino acids from the cysteine to the phenylalanine. CDR3 DNA only is kept here, 45 bases in frame from base 1. CDR1 and CDR2, looked up from the germline V gene, are SGHDN and FVKESK. The clonotype originates from a man under 40 in good health. The sequenced material came from memory CD4+ T cells sorted from blood. Read against the paper, the sample's cell subset or site label means: CD45RA-negative fraction. Rearrangement joined TRBV14 to TRBJ2-6; no confident D gene assignment can be made. The CDR3 protein: CASSQGPRGANVLTF. The DNA sequence follows: TGTGCCAGCAGCCAAGGACCCCGGGGGGCCAACGTCCTGACTTTC.